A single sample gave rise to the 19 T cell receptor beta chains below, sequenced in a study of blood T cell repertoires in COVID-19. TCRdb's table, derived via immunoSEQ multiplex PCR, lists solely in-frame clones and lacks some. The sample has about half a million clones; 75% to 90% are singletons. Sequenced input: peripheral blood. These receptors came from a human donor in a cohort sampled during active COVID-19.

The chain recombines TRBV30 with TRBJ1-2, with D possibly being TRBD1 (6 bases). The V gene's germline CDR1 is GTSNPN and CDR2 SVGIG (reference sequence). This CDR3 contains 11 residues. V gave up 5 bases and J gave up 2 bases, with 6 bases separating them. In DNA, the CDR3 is TGTGCCTGGGGGACAAACTATGGCTACACCTTC. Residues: CAWGTNYGYTF. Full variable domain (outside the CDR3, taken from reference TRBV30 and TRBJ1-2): SQTIHQWPATLVQPVGSPLSLECTVEGTSNPNLYWYRQAAGRGLQLLFYSVGIGQISSEVPQNLSASRPQDRQFILSSKKLLLSDSGFYLCAWGTNYGYTFGSGTRLTVV.

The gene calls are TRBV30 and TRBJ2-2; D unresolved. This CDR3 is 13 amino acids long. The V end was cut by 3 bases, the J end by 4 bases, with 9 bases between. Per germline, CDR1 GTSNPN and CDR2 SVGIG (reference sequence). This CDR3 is CAWRKESTGELFF. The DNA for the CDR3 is TGTGCCTGGAGGAAGGAGAGCACCGGGGAGCTGTTTTTT.

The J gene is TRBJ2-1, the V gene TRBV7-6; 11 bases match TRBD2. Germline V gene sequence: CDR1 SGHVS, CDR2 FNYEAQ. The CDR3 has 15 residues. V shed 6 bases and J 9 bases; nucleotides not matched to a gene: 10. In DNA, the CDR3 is TGTGCCAGCAGAGCAACTAGCGGGAGTTTTGGTGAGCAGTTCTTC. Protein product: CASRATSGSFGEQFF. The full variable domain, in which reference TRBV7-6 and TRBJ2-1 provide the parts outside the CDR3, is GAGVSQSPRYKVTKRGQDVALRCDPISGHVSLYWYRQALGQGPEFLTYFNYEAQQDKSGLPNDRFSAERPEGSISTLTIQRTEQRDSAMYRCASRATSGSFGEQFFGPGTRLTVL.

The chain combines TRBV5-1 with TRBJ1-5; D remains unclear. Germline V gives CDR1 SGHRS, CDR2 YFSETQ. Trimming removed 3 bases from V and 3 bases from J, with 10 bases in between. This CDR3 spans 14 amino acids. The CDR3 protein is CASSYGGNNQPQHF. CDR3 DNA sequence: TGCGCCAGCAGCTATGGAGGGAACAATCAGCCCCAGCATTTT. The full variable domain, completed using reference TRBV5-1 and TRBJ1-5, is KAGVTQTPRYLIKTRGQQVTLSCSPISGHRSVSWYQQTPGQGLQFLFEYFSETQRNKGNFPGRFSGRQFSNSRSEMNVSTLELGDSALYLCASSYGGNNQPQHFGDGTRLSIL.

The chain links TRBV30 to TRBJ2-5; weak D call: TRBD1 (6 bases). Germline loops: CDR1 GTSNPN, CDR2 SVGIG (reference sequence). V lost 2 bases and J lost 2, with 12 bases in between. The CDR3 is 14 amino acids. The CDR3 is CAWSRGSLQETQYF. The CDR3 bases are TGTGCCTGGAGTAGGGGGTCACTACAAGAGACCCAGTACTTC.

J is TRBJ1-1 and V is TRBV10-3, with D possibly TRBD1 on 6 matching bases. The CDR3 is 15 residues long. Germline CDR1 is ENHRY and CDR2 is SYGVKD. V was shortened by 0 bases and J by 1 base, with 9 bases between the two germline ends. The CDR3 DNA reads TGTGCCATCAGTGAGTCTTCGGGACAGAACACTGAAGCTTTCTTT. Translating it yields CAISESSGQNTEAFF.

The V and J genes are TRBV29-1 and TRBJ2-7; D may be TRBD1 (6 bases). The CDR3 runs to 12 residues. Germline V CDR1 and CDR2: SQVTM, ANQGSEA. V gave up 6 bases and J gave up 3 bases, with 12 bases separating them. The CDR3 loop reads CSVSGDGYEQYF. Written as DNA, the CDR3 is TGCAGCGTCTCAGGGGATGGCTACGAGCAGTACTTC.

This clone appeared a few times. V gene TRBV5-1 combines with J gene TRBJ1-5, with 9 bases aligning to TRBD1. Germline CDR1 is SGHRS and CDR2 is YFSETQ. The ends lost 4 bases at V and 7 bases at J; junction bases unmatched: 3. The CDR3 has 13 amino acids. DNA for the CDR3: TGCGCCAGCAGCAGGACAGGGGACCAGCCCCAGCATTTT. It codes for CASSRTGDQPQHF.

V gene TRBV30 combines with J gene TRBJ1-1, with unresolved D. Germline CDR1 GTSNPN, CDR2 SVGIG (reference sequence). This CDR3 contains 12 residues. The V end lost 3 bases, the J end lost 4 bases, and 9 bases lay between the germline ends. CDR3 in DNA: TGTGCCTGGAGGGGAGTGAGCACTGAAGCTTTCTTT. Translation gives CAWRGVSTEAFF. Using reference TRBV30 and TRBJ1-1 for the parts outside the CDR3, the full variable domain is SQTIHQWPATLVQPVGSPLSLECTVEGTSNPNLYWYRQAAGRGLQLLFYSVGIGQISSEVPQNLSASRPQDRQFILSSKKLLLSDSGFYLCAWRGVSTEAFFGQGTRLTVV.

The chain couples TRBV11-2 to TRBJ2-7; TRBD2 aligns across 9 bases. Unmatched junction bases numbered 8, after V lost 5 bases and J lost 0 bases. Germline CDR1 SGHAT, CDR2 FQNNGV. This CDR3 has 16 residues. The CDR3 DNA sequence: TGTGCCAGCAGCCGGAGACTAGCGGCCCTCTCCTACGAGCAGTACTTC. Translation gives CASSRRLAALSYEQYF.

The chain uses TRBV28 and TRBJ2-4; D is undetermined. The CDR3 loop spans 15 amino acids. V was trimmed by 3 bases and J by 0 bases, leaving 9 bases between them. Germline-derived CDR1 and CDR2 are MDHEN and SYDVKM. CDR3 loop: CASSFDRAAKNIQYF. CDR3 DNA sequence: TGTGCCAGCAGTTTTGATAGAGCAGCCAAAAACATTCAGTACTTC.

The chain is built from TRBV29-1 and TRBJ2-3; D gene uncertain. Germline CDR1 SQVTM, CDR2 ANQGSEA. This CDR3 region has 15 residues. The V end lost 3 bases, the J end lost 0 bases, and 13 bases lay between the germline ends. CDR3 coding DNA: TGCAGCGTTGACATGGAGACCGCGAGCACAGATACGCAGTATTTT. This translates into CSVDMETASTDTQYF.

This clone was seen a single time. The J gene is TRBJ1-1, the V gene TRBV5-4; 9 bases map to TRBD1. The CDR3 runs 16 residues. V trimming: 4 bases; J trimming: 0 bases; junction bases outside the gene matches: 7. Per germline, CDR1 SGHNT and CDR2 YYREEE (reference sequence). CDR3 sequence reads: CASSPDRGGMNTEAFF. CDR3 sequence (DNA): TGTGCCAGCAGCCCCGACAGGGGGGGCATGAACACTGAAGCTTTCTTT.

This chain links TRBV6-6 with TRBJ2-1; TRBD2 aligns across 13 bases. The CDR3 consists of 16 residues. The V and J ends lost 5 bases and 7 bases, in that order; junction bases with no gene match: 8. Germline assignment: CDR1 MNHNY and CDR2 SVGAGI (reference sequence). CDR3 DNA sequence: TGTGCCAGCAGTCGACGACTAGCGGGAGGTCGGAATGAGCAGTTCTTC. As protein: CASSRRLAGGRNEQFF.

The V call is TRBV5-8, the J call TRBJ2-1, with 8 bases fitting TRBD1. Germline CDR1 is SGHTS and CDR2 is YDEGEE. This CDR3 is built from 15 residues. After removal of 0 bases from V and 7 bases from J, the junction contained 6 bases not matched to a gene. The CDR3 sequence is CASSLDRGLLNEQFF. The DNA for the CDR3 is TGTGCCAGCAGCTTGGACAGGGGGTTACTAAATGAGCAGTTCTTC.

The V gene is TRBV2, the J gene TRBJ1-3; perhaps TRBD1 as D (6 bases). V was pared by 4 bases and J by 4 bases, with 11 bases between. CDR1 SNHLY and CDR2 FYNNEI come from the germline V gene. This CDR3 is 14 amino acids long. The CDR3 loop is CASSAGGAGNTIYF. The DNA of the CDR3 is TGTGCCAGCAGTGCCGGGGGGGCAGGAAACACCATATATTTT.

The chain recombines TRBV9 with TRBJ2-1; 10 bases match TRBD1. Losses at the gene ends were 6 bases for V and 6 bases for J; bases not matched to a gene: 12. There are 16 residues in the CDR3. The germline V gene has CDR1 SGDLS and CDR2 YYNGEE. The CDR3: CASTDSPGQGINEQFF. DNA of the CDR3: TGTGCCAGCACCGATTCCCCGGGACAGGGGATCAATGAGCAGTTCTTC.

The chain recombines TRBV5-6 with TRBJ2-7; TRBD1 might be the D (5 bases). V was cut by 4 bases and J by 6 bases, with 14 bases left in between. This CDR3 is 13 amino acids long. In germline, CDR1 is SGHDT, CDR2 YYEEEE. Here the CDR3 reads CASSPGRALEQYF. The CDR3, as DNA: TGTGCCAGCAGCCCGGGCAGGGCCCTCGAGCAGTACTTC.

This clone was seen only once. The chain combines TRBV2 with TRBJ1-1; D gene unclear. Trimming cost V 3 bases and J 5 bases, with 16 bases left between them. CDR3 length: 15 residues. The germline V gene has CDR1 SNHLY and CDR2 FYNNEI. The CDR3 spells CASSDNVPGGTEAFF. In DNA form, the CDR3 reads TGTGCCAGCAGTGATAACGTCCCCGGCGGAACTGAAGCTTTCTTT.